The clone carrying this T cell receptor beta chain was seen repeatedly, ten times or more. Its antigen is currently unknown. This sample was taken from a study of T cell repertoires in cytomegalovirus infection. Study-wide context: Both CMV infection and a matching HLA type were indicated by public TCR beta signatures. The study, taken as a whole, reports: Individuals carrying CMV plus the relevant HLA were identified by cumulative frequency of public TCR beta families. The ex vivo response was dominated by HLA-C-restricted CMV-specific TCR beta clonotypes.

In TCRdb, the reads were re-called with MiXCR into one record per CDR3 protein. The data show 200,000 to 250,000 distinct CDR3 sequences, approximately 6.7% seen once. The clonotype originates from a human donor in good health (CMV status not recorded). Some clones in this sample may be carry-over from other donors' samples. Specimen: PBMCs.

The CDR3 DNA is TGTGCCAGCTCACCGTGGACAGGGCGAGAGCAGTACTTC. Its protein is CASSPWTGREQYF. The chain links TRBV18 to TRBJ2-7; the match to TRBD1 covers 8 bases. After removal of 3 bases from V and 7 bases from J, the junction contained 5 bases not matched to a gene. Germline V gene data show CDR1 as KGHSH and CDR2 as LQKENI. This CDR3 contains 13 residues.